This T cell receptor (beta chain) was sequenced for a study of T-cell reconstitution after alpha-beta-depleted transplantation in children. CDR3 length: 13 amino acids. Germline CDR1 and CDR2: DFQATT and SNEGSKA (reference sequence). V was shortened by 5 bases and J by 0 bases, with 10 bases between the two germline ends. This clonotype was seen at least ten times. Unique molecular identifiers were used to barcode this TCRbeta library. TCRdb recomputed calls from the PCR reads with MiXCR, one row per CDR3 protein. The sample holds about 640,000 distinct CDR3 sequences; around 16% are singletons and the top ten take 0.85% to 1.3%.

This receptor was obtained from a human donor who donated a stem cell graft to a child with acute myeloid leukemia. The chain combines TRBV20-1 with TRBJ1-1, with TRBD1 as a possible D gene (5 bases). The sample in question was PBMCs from the stem cell graft donor, obtained from the stem cell graft. In DNA form, the CDR3 reads TGCAGTGCTCTGGGGGGAATGAACACTGAAGCTTTCTTT. This codes for CSALGGMNTEAFF.